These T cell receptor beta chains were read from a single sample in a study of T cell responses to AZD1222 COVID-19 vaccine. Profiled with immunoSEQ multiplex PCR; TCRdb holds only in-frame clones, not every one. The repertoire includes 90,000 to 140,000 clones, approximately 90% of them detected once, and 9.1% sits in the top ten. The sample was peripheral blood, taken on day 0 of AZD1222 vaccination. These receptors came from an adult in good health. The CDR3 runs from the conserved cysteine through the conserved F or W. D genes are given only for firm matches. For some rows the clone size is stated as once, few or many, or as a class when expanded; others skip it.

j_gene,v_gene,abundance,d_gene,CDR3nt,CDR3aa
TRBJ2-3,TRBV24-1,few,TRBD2,TGTGCCACCAGTGACCGTACTAGCGGGAGAGCGGATACGCAGTATTTT,CATSDRTSGRADTQYF
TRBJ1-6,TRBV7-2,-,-,TGTGCCAGCAGCGGAGCCGGGACCGCGTATAATTCACCCCTCCACTTT,CASSGAGTAYNSPLHF
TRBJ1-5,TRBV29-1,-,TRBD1,TGCAGCGTGGGCGGGCAGGGGGCTGGTCAGCCCCAGCATTTT,CSVGGQGAGQPQHF
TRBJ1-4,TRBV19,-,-,TGTGCCAGTGGGGGCTTCACAACTAATGAAAAACTGTTTTTT,CASGGFTTNEKLFF
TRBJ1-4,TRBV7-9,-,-,TGTGCCAGCAGCTTAGCCTCAAGGGAAAAACTGTTTTTT,CASSLASREKLFF
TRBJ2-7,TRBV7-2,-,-,TGTGCCAGCAGCTTCAAACCCGGGACACCTTCCTACGAGCAGTACTTC,CASSFKPGTPSYEQYF
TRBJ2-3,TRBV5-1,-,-,TGCGCCAGCAGCCCAAACTTGGATACGCAGTATTTT,CASSPNLDTQYF
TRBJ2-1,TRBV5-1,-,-,TGCGCCAGCAGCTTGGAAGGGGGGTCCTACAATGAGCAGTTCTTC,CASSLEGGSYNEQFF
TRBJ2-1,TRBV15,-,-,TGTGCCACCAGCAGAGATCATCTGGGGGCTGATAGGGATGAGCAGTTCTTC,CATSRDHLGADRDEQFF
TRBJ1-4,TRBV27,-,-,TGTGCCAGCAGTTTATCCGGGGGGCTCGGGACTAATGAAAAACTGTTTTTT,CASSLSGGLGTNEKLFF
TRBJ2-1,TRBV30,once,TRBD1,TGTGCCTGGAGTAAAGGGGGCTTAAATGAGCAGTTCTTC,CAWSKGGLNEQFF
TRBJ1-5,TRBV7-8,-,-,TGTGCCAGCAGCTTAGGGGTCGGCAGGGGAAATCAGCCCCAGCATTTT,CASSLGVGRGNQPQHF
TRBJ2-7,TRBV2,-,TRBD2,TGTGCCAGCAGTGACTGGTCTAGCGGAACCTACGAGCAGTACTTC,CASSDWSSGTYEQYF
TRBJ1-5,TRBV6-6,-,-,TGTGCCAGCAGTCACGGGGGGTATAGCAATCAGCCCCAGCATTTT,CASSHGGYSNQPQHF
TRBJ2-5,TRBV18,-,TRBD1,TGTGCCAGCTCACCCGGACAGGAAAAAAAAGAGACCCAGTACTTC,CASSPGQEKKETQYF
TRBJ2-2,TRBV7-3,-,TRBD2,TGTGCCAGCAGCAGTAGCGGGACCGGGGAGCTGTTTTTT,CASSSSGTGELFF
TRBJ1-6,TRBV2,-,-,TGTGCCAGCCAGCAGTCCAGCTCCTATAATTCACCCCTCCACTTT,CASQQSSSYNSPLHF
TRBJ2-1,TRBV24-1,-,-,TGTGCCACCAGAGCGGACTCCTACAATGAGCAGTTCTTC,CATRADSYNEQFF
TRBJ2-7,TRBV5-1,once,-,TGCGCCAGCAGCTTGGCCTCACCTTACGAGCAGTACTTC,CASSLASPYEQYF
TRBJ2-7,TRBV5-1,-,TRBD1,TGCGCCAGCAGCGTCGGGACAGCGACCTACGAGCAGTACTTC,CASSVGTATYEQYF
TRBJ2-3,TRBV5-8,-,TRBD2,TGTGCCAGCAGCCCGGGACTAGCGGAACACACAGATACGCAGTATTTT,CASSPGLAEHTDTQYF
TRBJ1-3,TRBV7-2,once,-,TGTGCCAGCAGCGGCGACGGAAGCTCTGGAAACACCATATATTTT,CASSGDGSSGNTIYF
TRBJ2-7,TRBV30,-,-,TGTGCCTGGAGTGTATCCCCGCCCTACGAGCAGTACTTC,CAWSVSPPYEQYF
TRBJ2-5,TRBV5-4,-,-,TGTGCCAGCAGCGAACTAGGCATCGGGCAAGAGACCCAGTACTTC,CASSELGIGQETQYF
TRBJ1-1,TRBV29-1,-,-,TGCAGCGACGACTCAATGGGCACTGAAGCTTTCTTT,CSDDSMGTEAFF
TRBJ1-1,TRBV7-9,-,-,TGTGCCAGCAGCTTAGGGGGGCAAGAAGCTTTCTTT,CASSLGGQEAFF
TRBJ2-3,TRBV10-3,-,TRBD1,TGTGCCATCAGCCGGGACAGGGGGCTTACAGATACGCAGTATTTT,CAISRDRGLTDTQYF
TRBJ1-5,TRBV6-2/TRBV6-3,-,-,TGTGCCAGCAGTTACGGGACCATTAATCAGCCCCAGCATTTT,CASSYGTINQPQHF